This is a list of T cell receptor beta chains from one sample in a study of T cell responses to AZD1222 COVID-19 vaccine. Produced via immunoSEQ multiplex PCR; TCRdb's table is partial and in-frame only. The sample shows about 81,000 clones, under 95% of them seen only once. The sample here was peripheral blood, taken on day 0 of AZD1222 vaccination. These receptors originate from an adult in good health. CDR3s include the opening cysteine and the closing phenylalanine or tryptophan. Each record gives: CDR3 DNA, CDR3 protein, V gene, J gene, D gene, clone size. A D gene is named only where the DNA matches it firmly. The listing skips clone size in some rows; elsewhere it reads once, few, many or a size class.

DNA: TGTGCCAGCAGCCATCTAGCGGGAGGGCCTCGGGCGGAGCAGTACTTC
CDR3: CASSHLAGGPRAEQYF
V: TRBV14
J: TRBJ2-7
D: TRBD2
size: .

DNA: TGTGCCAGCAGTTCCAGCACGGACAGTCGGCAGTTCTTC
CDR3: CASSSSTDSRQFF
V: TRBV27
J: TRBJ2-1
D: .
size: .

DNA: TGTGCCAGCAGCGTAGGCGGGAGCGAGACAGATACGCAGTATTTT
CDR3: CASSVGGSETDTQYF
V: TRBV9
J: TRBJ2-3
D: TRBD2
size: .

DNA: TGTGCCAGCAGCTTCGGTGGCGGGAACACTGAAGCTTTCTTT
CDR3: CASSFGGGNTEAFF
V: TRBV5-4
J: TRBJ1-1
D: .
size: .

DNA: TGTGCCAGCAGCCCGACAGGGAATAGCAATCAGCCCCAGCATTTT
CDR3: CASSPTGNSNQPQHF
V: TRBV11-1
J: TRBJ1-5
D: TRBD1
size: .

DNA: TGTGCCAGCAGCTCCAGCGGGAGTGAGGCAGATACGCAGTATTTT
CDR3: CASSSSGSEADTQYF
V: TRBV7-2
J: TRBJ2-3
D: TRBD2
size: .

DNA: TGTGCCAGCTCACCACGGGTACAGGCGGCGATGAACACTGAAGCTTTCTTT
CDR3: CASSPRVQAAMNTEAFF
V: TRBV18
J: TRBJ1-1
D: .
size: .

DNA: TGTGCCAGCAGCCTGTTGAGGGACAGATCGGACTACGAGCAGTACTTC
CDR3: CASSLLRDRSDYEQYF
V: TRBV4-2
J: TRBJ2-7
D: TRBD1
size: .

DNA: TGTGCCAGCACCATAAGACGCTTGAATTTGTCGGCCCCTGGAAACACCATATATTTT
CDR3: CASTIRRLNLSAPGNTIYF
V: TRBV7-9
J: TRBJ1-3
D: .
size: .

DNA: TGTGCCAGTTTAGCGGGAGCGGCAGATACGCAGTATTTT
CDR3: CASLAGAADTQYF
V: TRBV6-6
J: TRBJ2-3
D: TRBD2
size: .

DNA: TGTGCCAGCAGCCAAGGTGTTAGCGGGCCCGTGGATACGCAGTATTTT
CDR3: CASSQGVSGPVDTQYF
V: TRBV3-1/TRBV3-2
J: TRBJ2-3
D: TRBD2
size: .

DNA: TGTGCCAGCAGACCACCCGGGACACTAGGAGGAAAACTGTTTTTT
CDR3: CASRPPGTLGGKLFF
V: TRBV7-2
J: TRBJ1-4
D: .
size: .

DNA: TGCAGTGCTAGTGAGGACAGGGGCCACAATGAGCAGTTCTTC
CDR3: CSASEDRGHNEQFF
V: TRBV20-1
J: TRBJ2-1
D: TRBD1
size: .

DNA: TGCGCCAGCAGCCAGCAGACAGGGGGGCAAATAGGTTCACCCCTCCACTTT
CDR3: CASSQQTGGQIGSPLHF
V: TRBV4-3
J: TRBJ1-6
D: TRBD1
size: .

DNA: TGCAGCGGCACGATGGCAAGCTCCTACGAGCAGTACTTC
CDR3: CSGTMASSYEQYF
V: TRBV29-1
J: TRBJ2-7
D: .
size: .

DNA: TGTGCCAGCAGATTCCTAGCGGGAGGCTACGAGCAGTGCTTC
CDR3: CASRFLAGGYEQCF
V: TRBV6-5
J: TRBJ2-7
D: TRBD2
size: .

DNA: TGCGCCAGCAGCTGGGGGACAGGGGGCCCCTATGGCTACACCTTC
CDR3: CASSWGTGGPYGYTF
V: TRBV5-1
J: TRBJ1-2
D: TRBD1
size: .

DNA: TGTGCCAGCAGCTCGAACAGGGGGTTGGGGACCCAGTACTTC
CDR3: CASSSNRGLGTQYF
V: TRBV5-6
J: TRBJ2-5
D: TRBD1
size: .

DNA: TGTGCCAGCAGTCAGGGGGCCTACGAGCAGTACTTC
CDR3: CASSQGAYEQYF
V: TRBV2
J: TRBJ2-7
D: TRBD1
size: .

DNA: TGCGCCAGCAGCTTGGGAGGGGGCTCAGTCTACGAGCAGTACTTC
CDR3: CASSLGGGSVYEQYF
V: TRBV5-1
J: TRBJ2-7
D: TRBD1
size: .

DNA: TGTGCCAGCAGCCGTAAGCAGGGCTATGAGCAGTTCTTC
CDR3: CASSRKQGYEQFF
V: TRBV5-4
J: TRBJ2-1
D: .
size: .

DNA: TGTGCCAGCAGCTGGACTAGCTCCAATGAGCAGTTCTTC
CDR3: CASSWTSSNEQFF
V: TRBV7-9
J: TRBJ2-1
D: TRBD2
size: .

DNA: TGTGCCAGCAGCTTGTACAGGGCGATGGGTTCACCCCTCCACTTT
CDR3: CASSLYRAMGSPLHF
V: TRBV7-2
J: TRBJ1-6
D: .
size: .

DNA: TGTGCCAGCGCCTCCGGACCCTACGAGCAGTACTTC
CDR3: CASASGPYEQYF
V: TRBV7-9
J: TRBJ2-7
D: .
size: .

DNA: TGTGCCAGCAGTTTACCACTCGGACAGGACGGCGGCTACACCTTC
CDR3: CASSLPLGQDGGYTF
V: TRBV28
J: TRBJ1-2
D: TRBD1
size: .

DNA: TGCGCCAGCAGCTCCCGGGACGCCCACACCGGGGAGCTGTTTTTT
CDR3: CASSSRDAHTGELFF
V: TRBV5-1
J: TRBJ2-2
D: .
size: once

DNA: TGTGCCAGCAGCTTAAAAGGGATTTTAGATACGCAGTATTTT
CDR3: CASSLKGILDTQYF
V: TRBV7-3
J: TRBJ2-3
D: .
size: .

DNA: TGCGCCAGCAGCGTCCAAGCAATGAACACTGAAGCTTTCTTT
CDR3: CASSVQAMNTEAFF
V: TRBV5-1
J: TRBJ1-1
D: .
size: .

DNA: TGTGCCAGCAGTGAGTGGCCTAGCGGGAAAAACTACAATGAGCAGTTCTTC
CDR3: CASSEWPSGKNYNEQFF
V: TRBV6-4
J: TRBJ2-1
D: TRBD2
size: .

DNA: TGCAGCGCTACAATACAGGGACTTAATGAAAAACTGTTTTTT
CDR3: CSATIQGLNEKLFF
V: TRBV29-1
J: TRBJ1-4
D: .
size: .

DNA: TGTGCCAGCAGTGACAGTTTGAACACTGAAGCTTTCTTT
CDR3: CASSDSLNTEAFF
V: TRBV28
J: TRBJ1-1
D: .
size: .

DNA: TGTGCCAGCAGTTTAATCGGTTTCGGGCAGGCGAACACTGAAGCTTTCTTT
CDR3: CASSLIGFGQANTEAFF
V: TRBV27
J: TRBJ1-1
D: .
size: .

DNA: TGTGCCAGCACCCCTGGAGGGGGCGAGTCGGCTTTCTTT
CDR3: CASTPGGGESAFF
V: TRBV9
J: TRBJ1-1
D: TRBD1
size: .

DNA: TGTGCCAGCTCACCCCCCGGGACAGGGAATGAAAAACTGTTTTTT
CDR3: CASSPPGTGNEKLFF
V: TRBV18
J: TRBJ1-4
D: TRBD1
size: .

DNA: TGTGCCAGCAGAAACAGGGGTCCCTCTATAGAGCAGTACTTC
CDR3: CASRNRGPSIEQYF
V: TRBV6-5
J: TRBJ2-7
D: TRBD1
size: .

DNA: TGTGCCAGTAGCTGGGGGGGACCTGAAGCTTTCTTT
CDR3: CASSWGGPEAFF
V: TRBV19
J: TRBJ1-1
D: .
size: .

DNA: TGTGCCAGCAGCTTAGGAGCTCGGGGTCATATTATAAGACCGAATGAGCAGTTCTTC
CDR3: CASSLGARGHIIRPNEQFF
V: TRBV7-2
J: TRBJ2-1
D: .
size: few

DNA: TGTGCCAGCAGCGTAGGACCCCCCAAGATAGCGGGATACAATGAGCAGTTCTTC
CDR3: CASSVGPPKIAGYNEQFF
V: TRBV9
J: TRBJ2-1
D: TRBD2
size: .

DNA: TGTGCCTGGAGTGTAGGATCAGGGGAAAGGTACAATGAGCAGTTCTTC
CDR3: CAWSVGSGERYNEQFF
V: TRBV30
J: TRBJ2-1
D: .
size: once

DNA: TGTGCCTGGAGTGCCTCGGCCTACGAGCAGTACTTC
CDR3: CAWSASAYEQYF
V: TRBV30
J: TRBJ2-7
D: .
size: .

DNA: TGTGCCACCAGTGATCTAGCGGGAGCGTCCTTCTTC
CDR3: CATSDLAGASFF
V: TRBV24-1
J: TRBJ2-1
D: TRBD2
size: .

DNA: TGTGCCAGCAGTACGGGACAGGGATGGAGCACTGAAGCTTTCTTT
CDR3: CASSTGQGWSTEAFF
V: TRBV2
J: TRBJ1-1
D: TRBD1
size: .

DNA: TGTGCCATCAGTGACTTGGGGACCCGCCACGAGCAGTACTTC
CDR3: CAISDLGTRHEQYF
V: TRBV10-3
J: TRBJ2-7
D: .
size: once

DNA: TGTGCCAGCAAGGGCGAGGACACCATATATTTT
CDR3: CASKGEDTIYF
V: TRBV2
J: TRBJ1-3
D: .
size: .

DNA: TGCGCCAGCAGCCAAGATCCAAGCTATAATTCACCCCTCCACTTT
CDR3: CASSQDPSYNSPLHF
V: TRBV4-3
J: TRBJ1-6
D: .
size: .

DNA: TGTGCCAGCAGGACGACAGGCTCCTACGAGCAGTACTTC
CDR3: CASRTTGSYEQYF
V: TRBV2
J: TRBJ2-7
D: .
size: once

DNA: TGTGCCAGCAGCTTAGCTGTGGGCGCTGAGCAGTACTTC
CDR3: CASSLAVGAEQYF
V: TRBV7-7
J: TRBJ2-7
D: .
size: .

DNA: TGTGCCAGCAGTGACGGGCCGACGGGTGGCACAGATACGCAGTATTTT
CDR3: CASSDGPTGGTDTQYF
V: TRBV2
J: TRBJ2-3
D: .
size: .

DNA: TGTGCCTGGAGTGTAGGTGCCGAAAACACCTACGAGCAGTACTTC
CDR3: CAWSVGAENTYEQYF
V: TRBV30
J: TRBJ2-7
D: .
size: once

DNA: TGCAGTGCTAGGGAGAATGAAAAACTGTTTTTT
CDR3: CSARENEKLFF
V: TRBV20-1
J: TRBJ1-4
D: .
size: .

DNA: TGTGCCAGCAGCCAGAGGACAGGACCACAAGAGACCCAGTACTTC
CDR3: CASSQRTGPQETQYF
V: TRBV3-1/TRBV3-2
J: TRBJ2-5
D: TRBD1
size: .

DNA: TGTGCCAGCAGTGGCAGGGCGAACACTGAAGCTTTCTTT
CDR3: CASSGRANTEAFF
V: TRBV6-4
J: TRBJ1-1
D: .
size: .

DNA: TGTGCCAGCAGCTTGTCCATTGGACAGGGTGAGGAAAAACTGTTTTTT
CDR3: CASSLSIGQGEEKLFF
V: TRBV5-4
J: TRBJ1-4
D: TRBD1
size: few

DNA: TGTGCCAGCAGCGTAGGGACAGCTTCTAACTATGGCTACACCTTC
CDR3: CASSVGTASNYGYTF
V: TRBV7-9
J: TRBJ1-2
D: TRBD1
size: .

DNA: TGTGCCAGCAGTGTAACCGGGACAGGGGGCATTCAGCCCCAGCATTTT
CDR3: CASSVTGTGGIQPQHF
V: TRBV27
J: TRBJ1-5
D: TRBD1
size: .

DNA: TGTGCCAGCAGCTTATCGCTAGCGGGAGACATTAAGCAGTTCTTC
CDR3: CASSLSLAGDIKQFF
V: TRBV11-2
J: TRBJ2-1
D: TRBD2
size: .

DNA: TGCAGCGCTTTAGCGGGGGAGACCTACGAGCAGTACTTC
CDR3: CSALAGETYEQYF
V: TRBV29-1
J: TRBJ2-7
D: TRBD2
size: once

DNA: TGTGCCAGCCATAGCGGGGCCGGGGATACGCAGTATTTT
CDR3: CASHSGAGDTQYF
V: TRBV12-3/TRBV12-4
J: TRBJ2-3
D: TRBD2
size: .

DNA: TGTGCCAGCATTTCCCAGGGGGGCCCTAGTGGCTACACCTTC
CDR3: CASISQGGPSGYTF
V: TRBV28
J: TRBJ1-2
D: TRBD1
size: .

DNA: TGTGCCAGCAGCCCCCGAAGTAGTTTCGGGACGGCGCACAATGAGCAGTTCTTC
CDR3: CASSPRSSFGTAHNEQFF
V: TRBV27
J: TRBJ2-1
D: .
size: .